This T cell receptor (beta chain) was captured in a study of T cells in Graves' hyperthyroidism and ophthalmopathy. Amplified regions were TCR beta CDR3 sequences from RNA transcripts. HTBI primers were employed in a first-round RT-PCR of the TCR CDR3. TCRdb reprocessed the multiplex PCR reads via MiXCR and lists one record per CDR3 protein. The data hold around 200,000 distinct CDR3 sequences, with around 16% observed a single time. Germline lookup yields CDR1 SGHTA and CDR2 FQGNSA. After removal of 5 bases from V and 6 bases from J, the junction contained 8 bases not matched to a gene. The CDR3 totals 14 residues.

The sample taken for sequencing was blood. The chain joins TRBV7-2 to TRBJ1-2, with TRBD1 matching over 8 bases. This TCR derives from a man aged 35-49 years with Graves' hyperthyroidism. DNA of the CDR3: TGTGCCAGCAGCGCGAGGACAGGGACAAATGGCTACACCTTC. Its translation is CASSARTGTNGYTF.